This T cell receptor (beta chain) was identified during a study of spatial heterogeneity in lung cancer. Study context: Alpha-chain sequences were detected in numbers that were consistently lower than beta-chain sequences. The study, taken as a whole, reports: The appearance of ubiquitous expanded tumor TCRs in blood was greater at resection than follow-up.

This CDR3 has 15 residues. Germline V gene lookup returns CDR1 LNHDA and CDR2 SQIVND (reference sequence). Trimming stripped 1 base from V and 0 bases from J, with 7 bases between. In the library, each TCR cDNA molecule bore its own unique molecular identifier. TCRdb reprocessed the 5' RACE reads via MiXCR and lists one record per CDR3 protein. The top ten hold roughly 2.4% of the sample, which has approximately 12,000 distinct CDR3 sequences, 13% to 15% seen once. Time point: sample taken at primary tumor resection. No cells were sorted before sequencing. The whole RNA sequenced was extracted from tumor, nontumor lung or frozen PBMC. This clonotype was found many times. Antigen specificity is unknown.

This receptor was taken from a female donor with early-stage non-small cell lung cancer. V is TRBV19 and J is TRBJ2-1; D not certain. The source was PBMCs, collected at surgery. The CDR3 reads CASSIGSYSYNEQFF. The CDR3, as DNA: TGTGCCAGTAGTATAGGGAGCTACTCCTACAATGAGCAGTTCTTC.